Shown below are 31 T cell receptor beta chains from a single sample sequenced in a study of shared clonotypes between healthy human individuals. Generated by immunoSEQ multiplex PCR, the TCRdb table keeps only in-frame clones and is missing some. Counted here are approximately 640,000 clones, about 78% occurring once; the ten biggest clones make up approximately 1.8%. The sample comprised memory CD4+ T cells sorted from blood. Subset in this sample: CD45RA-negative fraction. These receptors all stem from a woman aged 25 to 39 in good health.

The CDR3 loop reads CASSFKAFGDRDYEQYF. The CDR3 DNA is TGCGCCAGCAGCTTTAAGGCCTTCGGGGACAGAGACTACGAGCAGTACTTC. The chain combines TRBV5-1 with TRBJ2-7, with TRBD1 matching over 7 bases. In germline, CDR1 is SGHRS, CDR2 YFSETQ. V was pared by 2 bases and J by 3 bases, with 14 bases of the junction left unmatched. The CDR3 consists of 17 residues.

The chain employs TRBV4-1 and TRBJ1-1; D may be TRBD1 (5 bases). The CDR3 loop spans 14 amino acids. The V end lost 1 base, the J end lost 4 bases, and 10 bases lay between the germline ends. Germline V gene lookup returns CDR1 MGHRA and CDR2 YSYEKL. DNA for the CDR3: TGCGCCAGCAGCCAAGGCCCGGGGACCACTGAAGCTTTCTTT. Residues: CASSQGPGTTEAFF.

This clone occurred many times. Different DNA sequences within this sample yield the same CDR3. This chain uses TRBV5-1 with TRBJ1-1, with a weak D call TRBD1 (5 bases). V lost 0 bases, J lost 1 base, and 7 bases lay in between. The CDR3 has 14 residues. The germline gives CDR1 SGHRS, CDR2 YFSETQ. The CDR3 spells CASSLDTGNTEAFF. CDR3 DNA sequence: TGCGCCAGCAGCTTGGATACAGGGAACACTGAAGCTTTCTTT.

The CDR3 sequence is CASSQSPPGQGAGEQFF. For the CDR3, the DNA is TGCGCCAGCAGTCAGTCTCCTCCGGGACAGGGGGCAGGTGAGCAGTTCTTC. This chain links TRBV23-1 with TRBJ2-1; 12 nucleotides match TRBD1. TRBV23-1 qualifies as an ORF whose function is uncertain. The CDR3 has 17 amino acids. V was pared by 3 bases and J by 9 bases, with 12 bases of the junction left unmatched.

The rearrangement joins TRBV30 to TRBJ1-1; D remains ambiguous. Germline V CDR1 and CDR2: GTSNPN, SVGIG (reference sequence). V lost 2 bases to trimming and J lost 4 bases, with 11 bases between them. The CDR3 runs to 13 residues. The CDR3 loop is CAWSRPPSTEAFF. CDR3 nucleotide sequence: TGTGCCTGGAGTCGGCCACCCAGCACTGAAGCTTTCTTT.

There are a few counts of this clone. CDR3 protein: CASAPGQGRTGELFF. CDR3 nucleotides: TGTGCCAGCGCTCCGGGACAGGGGCGCACCGGGGAGCTGTTTTTT. This chain joins TRBV18 and TRBJ2-2, with TRBD1 matching 10 bases. The junction had 7 bases not matched to a gene; V was cut back by 8 bases and J by 4 bases. The CDR3 loop spans 15 amino acids. Germline V CDR1 and CDR2: KGHSH, LQKENI.

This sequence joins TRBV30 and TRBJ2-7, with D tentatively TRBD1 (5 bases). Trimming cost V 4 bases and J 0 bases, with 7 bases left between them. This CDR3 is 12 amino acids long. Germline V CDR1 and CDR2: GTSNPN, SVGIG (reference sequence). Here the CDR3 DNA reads TGTGCCTGGAAGGGGCTCTCCTACGAGCAGTACTTC. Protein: CAWKGLSYEQYF.

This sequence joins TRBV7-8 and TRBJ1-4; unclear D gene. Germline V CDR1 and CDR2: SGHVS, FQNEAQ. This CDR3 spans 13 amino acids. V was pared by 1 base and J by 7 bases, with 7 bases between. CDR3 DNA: TGTGCCAGCAGCTTAGGGTGGGGTGAAAAACTGTTTTTT. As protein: CASSLGWGEKLFF.

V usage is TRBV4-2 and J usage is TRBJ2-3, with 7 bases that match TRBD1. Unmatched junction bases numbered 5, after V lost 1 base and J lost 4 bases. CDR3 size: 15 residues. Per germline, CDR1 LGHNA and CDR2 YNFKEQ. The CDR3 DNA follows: TGTGCCAGCAGCCAAGGCCGACAGGGTGCAGATACGCAGTATTTT. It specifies CASSQGRQGADTQYF.

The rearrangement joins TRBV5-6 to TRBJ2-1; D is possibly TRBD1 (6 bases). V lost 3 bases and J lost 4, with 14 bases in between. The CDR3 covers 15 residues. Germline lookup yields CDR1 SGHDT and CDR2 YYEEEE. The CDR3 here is CASSSGTPIYNEQFF. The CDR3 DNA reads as TGTGCCAGCAGCTCCGGGACACCGATATACAATGAGCAGTTCTTC. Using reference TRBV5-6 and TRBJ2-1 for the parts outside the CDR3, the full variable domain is DAGVTQSPTHLIKTRGQQVTLRCSPKSGHDTVSWYQQALGQGPQFIFQYYEEEERQRGNFPDRFSGHQFPNYSSELNVNALLLGDSALYLCASSSGTPIYNEQFFGPGTRLTVL.

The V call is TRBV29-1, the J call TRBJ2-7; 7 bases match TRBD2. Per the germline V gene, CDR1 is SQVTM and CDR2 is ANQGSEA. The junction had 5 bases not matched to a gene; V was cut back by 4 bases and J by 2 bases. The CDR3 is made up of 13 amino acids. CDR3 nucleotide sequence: TGCAGCGTTGGCCTAGCGGATACCTACGAGCAGTACTTC. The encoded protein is CSVGLADTYEQYF.

In DNA form, the CDR3 reads TGCGCCAGCAGCAAAGGCAGGGGAGGTACCGGGGAGCTGTTTTTT. Translating it yields CASSKGRGGTGELFF. The chain has TRBV4-1 and TRBJ2-2, with D perhaps given as TRBD1 or TRBD2 (6 bases each). Between the trimmed V and J ends, which lost 5 bases and 5 bases, there was a span of 15 bases. The CDR3 covers 15 residues. Germline CDR1 reads MGHRA; CDR2 reads YSYEKL.

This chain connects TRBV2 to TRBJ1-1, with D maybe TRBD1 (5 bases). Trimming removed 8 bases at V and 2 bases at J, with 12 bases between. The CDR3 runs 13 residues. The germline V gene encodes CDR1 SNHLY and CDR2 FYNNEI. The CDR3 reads CASDPGPNTEAFF. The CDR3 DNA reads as TGTGCCAGCGATCCAGGGCCTAACACTGAAGCTTTCTTT. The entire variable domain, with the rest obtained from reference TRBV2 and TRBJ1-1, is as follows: EPEVTQTPSHQVTQMGQEVILRCVPISNHLYFYWYRQILGQKVEFLVSFYNNEISEKSEIFDDQFSVERPDGSNFTLKIRSTKLEDSAMYFCASDPGPNTEAFFGQGTRLTVV.

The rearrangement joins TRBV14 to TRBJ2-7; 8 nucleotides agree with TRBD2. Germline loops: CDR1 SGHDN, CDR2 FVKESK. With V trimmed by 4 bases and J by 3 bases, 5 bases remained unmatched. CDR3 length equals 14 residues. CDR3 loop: CASSPPGLVYEQYF. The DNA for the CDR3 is TGTGCCAGCAGCCCCCCGGGACTAGTCTACGAGCAGTACTTC.

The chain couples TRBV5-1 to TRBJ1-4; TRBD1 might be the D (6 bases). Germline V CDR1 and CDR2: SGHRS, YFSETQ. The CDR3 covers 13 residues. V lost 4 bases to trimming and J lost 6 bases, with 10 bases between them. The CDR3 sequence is CASSPRGDEKLFF. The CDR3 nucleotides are TGCGCCAGCAGCCCCAGGGGAGATGAAAAACTGTTTTTT. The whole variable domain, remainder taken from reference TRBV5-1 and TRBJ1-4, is KAGVTQTPRYLIKTRGQQVTLSCSPISGHRSVSWYQQTPGQGLQFLFEYFSETQRNKGNFPGRFSGRQFSNSRSEMNVSTLELGDSALYLCASSPRGDEKLFFGSGTQLSVL.

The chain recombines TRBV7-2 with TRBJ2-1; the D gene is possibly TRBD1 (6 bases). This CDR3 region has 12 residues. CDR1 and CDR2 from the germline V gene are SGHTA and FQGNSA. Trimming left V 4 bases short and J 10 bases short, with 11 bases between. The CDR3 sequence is CASSSVRGEQFF. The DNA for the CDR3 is TGTGCCAGCAGCTCTGTGAGGGGGGAGCAGTTCTTC.

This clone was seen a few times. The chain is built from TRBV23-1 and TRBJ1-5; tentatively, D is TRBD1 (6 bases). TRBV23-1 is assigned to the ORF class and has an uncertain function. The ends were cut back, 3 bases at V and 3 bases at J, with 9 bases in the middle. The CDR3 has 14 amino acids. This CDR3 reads CASSHGQTNQPQHF. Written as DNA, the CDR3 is TGCGCCAGCAGTCACGGACAGACCAATCAGCCCCAGCATTTT.

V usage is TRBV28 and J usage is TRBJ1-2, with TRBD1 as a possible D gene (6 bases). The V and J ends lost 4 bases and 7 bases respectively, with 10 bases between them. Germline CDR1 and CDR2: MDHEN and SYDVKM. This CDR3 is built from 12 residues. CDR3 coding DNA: TGTGCCAGCAGTTCATGGACAGTTGGCTACACCTTC. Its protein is CASSSWTVGYTF.

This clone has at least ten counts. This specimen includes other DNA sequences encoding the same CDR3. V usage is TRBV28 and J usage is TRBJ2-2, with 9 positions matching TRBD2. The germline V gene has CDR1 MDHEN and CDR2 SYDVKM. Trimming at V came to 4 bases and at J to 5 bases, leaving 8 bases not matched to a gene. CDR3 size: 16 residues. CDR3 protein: CASSSIAGVGTGELFF. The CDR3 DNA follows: TGTGCCAGCAGTTCCATAGCGGGAGTAGGGACCGGGGAGCTGTTTTTT.

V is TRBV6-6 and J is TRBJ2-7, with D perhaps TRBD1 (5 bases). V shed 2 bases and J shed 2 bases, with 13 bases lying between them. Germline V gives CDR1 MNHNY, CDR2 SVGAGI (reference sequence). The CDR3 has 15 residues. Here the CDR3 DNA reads TGTGCCAGCAGTTACATTCAGGGTTCCGCCTACGAGCAGTACTTC. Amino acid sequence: CASSYIQGSAYEQYF.

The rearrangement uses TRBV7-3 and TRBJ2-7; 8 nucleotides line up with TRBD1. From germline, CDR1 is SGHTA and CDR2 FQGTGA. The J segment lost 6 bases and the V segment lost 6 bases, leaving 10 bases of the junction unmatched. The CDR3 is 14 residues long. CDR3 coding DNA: TGTGCCAGCAGTCCTCAGGGGGCAATCGGCGAGCAGTACTTC. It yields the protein CASSPQGAIGEQYF.

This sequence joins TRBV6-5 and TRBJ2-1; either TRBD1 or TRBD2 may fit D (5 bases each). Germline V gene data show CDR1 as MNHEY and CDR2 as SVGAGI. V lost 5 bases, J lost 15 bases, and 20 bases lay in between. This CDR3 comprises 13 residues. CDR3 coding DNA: TGTGCCAGCAGTCGGGACCCCAGCAACGACCCGTTCTTC. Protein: CASSRDPSNDPFF.

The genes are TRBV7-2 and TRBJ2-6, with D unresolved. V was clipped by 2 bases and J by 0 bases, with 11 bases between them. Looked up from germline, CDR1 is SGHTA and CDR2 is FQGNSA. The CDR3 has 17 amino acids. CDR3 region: CASSLSLTSSGANVLTF. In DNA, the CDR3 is TGTGCCAGCAGCTTAAGTTTGACGAGCTCTGGGGCCAACGTCCTGACTTTC.

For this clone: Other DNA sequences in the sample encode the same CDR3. CDR3 residues: CASSRDGNQPQHF. CDR3 in DNA: TGTGCCAGCAGTCGGGACGGGAATCAGCCCCAGCATTTT. The chain combines TRBV7-9 with TRBJ1-5; D might be TRBD1 (5 bases). The CDR3 sequence is 13 residues long. V was trimmed by 6 bases and J by 4 bases, leaving 10 bases between them. CDR1 is SEHNR, CDR2 FQNEAQ, per germline (reference sequence).

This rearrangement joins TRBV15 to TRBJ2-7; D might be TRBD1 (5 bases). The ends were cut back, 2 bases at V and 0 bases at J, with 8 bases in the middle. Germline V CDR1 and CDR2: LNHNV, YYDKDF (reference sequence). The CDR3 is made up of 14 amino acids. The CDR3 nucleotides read TGTGCCACCAGCAGACATAGGGGCTCCTACGAGCAGTACTTC. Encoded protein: CATSRHRGSYEQYF.

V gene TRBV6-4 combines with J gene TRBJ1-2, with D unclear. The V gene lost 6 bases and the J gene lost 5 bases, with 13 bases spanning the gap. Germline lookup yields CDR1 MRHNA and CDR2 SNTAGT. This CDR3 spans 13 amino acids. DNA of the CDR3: TGTGCCAGCAGCCAGGCGGATGGTTATGGCTACACCTTC. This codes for CASSQADGYGYTF.

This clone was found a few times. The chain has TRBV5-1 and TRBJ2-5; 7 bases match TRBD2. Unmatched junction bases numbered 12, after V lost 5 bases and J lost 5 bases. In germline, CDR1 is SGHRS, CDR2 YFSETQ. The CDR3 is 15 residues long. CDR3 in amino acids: CASRMGGQGVETQYF. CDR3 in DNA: TGCGCCAGCAGAATGGGAGGGCAGGGCGTCGAGACCCAGTACTTC.

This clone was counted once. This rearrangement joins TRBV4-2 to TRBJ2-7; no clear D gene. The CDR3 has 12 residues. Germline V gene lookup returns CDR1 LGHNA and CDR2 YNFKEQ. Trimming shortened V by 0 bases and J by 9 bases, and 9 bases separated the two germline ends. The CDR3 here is CASSQDAFVQYF. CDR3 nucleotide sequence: TGTGCCAGCAGCCAAGATGCGTTTGTGCAGTACTTC.

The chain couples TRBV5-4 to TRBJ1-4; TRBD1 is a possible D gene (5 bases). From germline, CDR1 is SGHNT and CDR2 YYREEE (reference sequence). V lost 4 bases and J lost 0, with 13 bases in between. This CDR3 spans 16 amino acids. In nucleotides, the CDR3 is TGTGCCAGCAGCACAAGGGACCGATCAACTAATGAAAAACTGTTTTTT. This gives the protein CASSTRDRSTNEKLFF.

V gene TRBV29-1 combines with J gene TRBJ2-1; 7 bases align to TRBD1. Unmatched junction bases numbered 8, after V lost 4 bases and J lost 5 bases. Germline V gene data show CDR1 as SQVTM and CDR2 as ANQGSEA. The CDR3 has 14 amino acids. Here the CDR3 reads CSVARDSDNNEQFF. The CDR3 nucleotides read TGCAGCGTTGCCCGGGACAGCGATAACAATGAGCAGTTCTTC.

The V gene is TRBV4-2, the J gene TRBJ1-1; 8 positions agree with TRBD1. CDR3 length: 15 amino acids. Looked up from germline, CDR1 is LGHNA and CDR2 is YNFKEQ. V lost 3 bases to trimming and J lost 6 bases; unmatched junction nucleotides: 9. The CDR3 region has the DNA TGTGCCAGCAGCCAGGCGAGCGACAGGGGCGCTGAAGCTTTCTTT. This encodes CASSQASDRGAEAFF.